One and the same sample provided the 21 T cell receptor beta chains below, sequenced in a study of cytomegalovirus exposure and HLA in healthy donors. Sequencing used immunoSEQ multiplex PCR; TCRdb keeps in-frame clones, though not all of them. The sample lists some 340,000 clones, about 85% occurring once. The sequencing input was PBMCs. The receptors here all came from a woman aged 30 to 39 in good health and CMV-seropositive.

Here the CDR3 reads CASSSPGHIVPYEQYF. CDR3 DNA sequence: TGTGCCAGCAGCTCTCCGGGACACATCGTGCCCTACGAGCAGTACTTC. The rearrangement links TRBV7-3 to TRBJ2-7, with TRBD1 as a possible D gene (6 bases). There are 16 residues in the CDR3. The germline CDR1 and CDR2 sequences are SGHTA and FQGTGA. V lost 4 bases to trimming and J lost 2 bases, with 18 bases between them. Full variable domain (rest looked up from reference TRBV7-3 and TRBJ2-7): GAGVSQTPSNKVTEKGKYVELRCDPISGHTALYWYRQSLGQGPEFLIYFQGTGAADDSGLPNDRFFAVRPEGSVSTLKIQRTERGDSAVYLCASSSPGHIVPYEQYFGPGTRLTVT.

CDR3 loop: CASSQDFPGTGVYSNQPQHF. Here the CDR3 DNA reads TGTGCCAGCAGCCAAGATTTTCCCGGGACAGGGGTTTATAGCAATCAGCCCCAGCATTTT. V is TRBV14 and J is TRBJ1-5, with TRBD1 identical over 10 bases. The ends lost 0 bases at V and 0 bases at J; junction bases unmatched: 11. The germline V gene encodes CDR1 SGHDN and CDR2 FVKESK. The CDR3 covers 20 residues.

This rearrangement joins TRBV28 to TRBJ1-1, with D tentatively TRBD1 (6 bases). CDR1 and CDR2 from the germline V gene are MDHEN and SYDVKM. This CDR3 is built from 15 residues. V was trimmed by 5 bases and J by 1 base, leaving 14 bases between them. The CDR3 spells CASSRLTGSNTEAFF. The CDR3 DNA is TGTGCCAGCAGTCGATTAACAGGGTCGAACACTGAAGCTTTCTTT.

The J gene is TRBJ1-6, the V gene TRBV30, with 7 bases matching TRBD1. Germline V gene sequence: CDR1 GTSNPN, CDR2 SVGIG (reference sequence). The CDR3 runs to 17 residues. The V gene end was trimmed by 4 bases and the J gene end by 3 bases; junction bases not matched to a gene: 12. The CDR3 DNA sequence: TGTGCCTGGACGGTCGTAGGCAGGGGGAACTATAATTCACCCCTCCACTTT. Translated, it gives CAWTVVGRGNYNSPLHF.

On this clone itself: In the same sample, other DNA sequences code for this CDR3. The V gene is TRBV9, the J gene TRBJ1-6, with no clear D. This CDR3 contains 14 residues. CDR1 is SGDLS and CDR2 is YYNGEE in the germline V gene. V was shortened by 0 bases and J by 8 bases, with 9 bases between the two germline ends. This CDR3 reads CASSVGGFDSPLHF. In DNA, the CDR3 is TGTGCCAGCAGCGTAGGAGGGTTTGATTCACCCCTCCACTTT.

This clone showed up just a few times. The chain has TRBV13 and TRBJ2-7; D unclear. The length of the CDR3 is 11 residues. The germline V and J ends were trimmed by 5 bases and 4 bases, with 6 bases remaining between them. Germline V gene sequence: CDR1 PRHDT, CDR2 FYEKMQ (reference sequence). The CDR3 protein is CASSERYEQYF. The CDR3 DNA reads as TGTGCCAGCAGCGAAAGGTACGAGCAGTACTTC.

The CDR3 loop reads CASTFDRGDTEAFF. The DNA of the CDR3 is TGTGCCAGCACCTTTGACAGGGGTGACACTGAAGCTTTCTTT. The genes are TRBV2 and TRBJ1-1, with 8 bases identical to TRBD1. V lost 7 bases and J lost 3; bases outside the gene matches: 7. Germline values: CDR1 SNHLY, CDR2 FYNNEI. CDR3 length: 14 amino acids.

This clone was counted a single time. The chain joins TRBV7-2 to TRBJ2-3; D uncertain. The CDR3 totals 16 residues. The V end lost 1 base, the J end lost 2 bases, and 13 bases lay between the germline ends. Germline V lookup: CDR1 SGHTA, CDR2 FQGNSA. The CDR3 here is CASSLGASTVTDTQYF. CDR3 sequence (DNA): TGTGCCAGCAGCTTAGGGGCATCCACGGTCACAGATACGCAGTATTTT. Variable domain in full (rest from reference TRBV7-2 and TRBJ2-3): GAGVSQSPSNKVTEKGKDVELRCDPISGHTALYWYRQSLGQGLEFLIYFQGNSAPDKSGLPSDRFSAERTGGSVSTLTIQRTQQEDSAVYLCASSLGASTVTDTQYFGPGTRLTVL.

This clone has a single count. This chain's CDR3 is CASSLSGVLSGNTIYF. Written as DNA, the CDR3 is TGTGCCAGCAGTTTATCGGGGGTACTCTCTGGAAACACCATATATTTT. This chain uses TRBV27 with TRBJ1-3; a weak D match, TRBD1 (5 bases). The V end was cut by 0 bases, the J end by 0 bases, with 9 bases between. The V gene's germline CDR1 is MNHEY and CDR2 SMNVEV (reference sequence). The CDR3 consists of 16 residues.

J is TRBJ2-7 and V is TRBV28; perhaps TRBD2 as D (6 bases). CDR3 length: 14 residues. Germline assignment: CDR1 MDHEN and CDR2 SYDVKM. The V and J ends lost 8 bases and 9 bases respectively, with 23 bases between them. DNA of the CDR3: TGTGCCAGCTTAGAGGGAACTAGCACCGGGGGGCAGTACTTC. Protein: CASLEGTSTGGQYF.

This clone was observed once. The chain joins TRBV5-6 to TRBJ2-7, with 8 positions matching TRBD2. This CDR3 spans 18 amino acids. With 0 bases clipped from V and 2 bases from J, the junction kept 13 bases outside the gene matches. CDR1 and CDR2 from the germline V gene are SGHDT and YYEEEE. CDR3 sequence (DNA): TGTGCCAGCAGCTTGGGTACTAGCGGCCTCCGATCCCCCTACGAGCAGTACTTC. This translates into CASSLGTSGLRSPYEQYF. Looking up the rest from reference TRBV5-6 and TRBJ2-7 gives the full variable domain: DAGVTQSPTHLIKTRGQQVTLRCSPKSGHDTVSWYQQALGQGPQFIFQYYEEEERQRGNFPDRFSGHQFPNYSSELNVNALLLGDSALYLCASSLGTSGLRSPYEQYFGPGTRLTVT.

The chain is built from TRBV6-6 and TRBJ1-1; D remains ambiguous. CDR1 and CDR2 from the germline V gene are MNHNY and SVGAGI (reference sequence). The CDR3 length is 11 residues. V lost 2 bases to trimming and J lost 6 bases, with 4 bases between them. CDR3 region: CASSYEAEAFF. CDR3 bases: TGTGCCAGCAGTTACGAGGCTGAAGCTTTCTTT.

The chain is built from TRBV18 and TRBJ2-3; 10 nucleotides agree with TRBD2. Trimming at V came to 4 bases and at J to 2 bases, leaving 12 bases not matched to a gene. The CDR3 sequence is 18 residues long. Germline V gene sequence: CDR1 KGHSH, CDR2 LQKENI. CDR3 DNA: TGTGCCAGCTCACTATCGGTTCTAGCGGGGGACACCACAGATACGCAGTATTTT. Its translation is CASSLSVLAGDTTDTQYF.

The chain uses TRBV29-1 and TRBJ1-5; D is uncertain. Trimming took 4 bases from V and 6 from J, leaving 16 bases between them. The CDR3 runs to 14 residues. Looked up from germline, CDR1 is SQVTM and CDR2 is ANQGSEA. CDR3 sequence: CSVGWSGGGQPQHF. CDR3 nucleotides: TGCAGCGTTGGTTGGTCGGGTGGTGGTCAGCCCCAGCATTTT.

V is TRBV7-9 and J is TRBJ2-1, with D perhaps TRBD1 (6 bases). V was trimmed by 5 bases and J by 0 bases, leaving 11 bases between them. This CDR3 region has 15 residues. The germline CDR1 and CDR2 sequences are SEHNR and FQNEAQ (reference sequence). The CDR3 loop is CASSPQGSSYNEQFF. The DNA of the CDR3 is TGTGCCAGCAGCCCGCAGGGGAGCTCCTACAATGAGCAGTTCTTC.

The chain links TRBV5-4 to TRBJ1-1; no definite D call. Germline V gene lookup returns CDR1 SGHNT and CDR2 YYREEE (reference sequence). V dropped 4 bases and J dropped 0 bases, with 13 bases sitting between them. The CDR3 length is 15 residues. The CDR3 region is CASSREGRMNTEAFF. CDR3 DNA sequence: TGTGCCAGCAGCCGGGAGGGAAGAATGAACACTGAAGCTTTCTTT.

The chain uses TRBV30 and TRBJ2-7; 8 bases fit TRBD1. The CDR3 is made up of 13 amino acids. The V gene end was trimmed by 1 base and the J gene end by 1 base; junction bases not matched to a gene: 0. From germline, CDR1 is GTSNPN and CDR2 SVGIG (reference sequence). CDR3 in amino acids: CAWSGQGSYEQYF. CDR3 bases: TGTGCCTGGAGTGGACAGGGGTCCTACGAGCAGTACTTC.

The J gene is TRBJ2-7, the V gene TRBV7-2, with 8 bases lining up with TRBD2. Germline CDR1 is SGHTA and CDR2 is FQGNSA. After removal of 1 base from V and 3 bases from J, the junction contained 11 bases not matched to a gene. The CDR3 consists of 17 residues. The DNA of the CDR3 is TGTGCCAGCAGCTTAGTTCCAGCGGGGGCCATTCGCTACGAGCAGTACTTC. Amino acid sequence: CASSLVPAGAIRYEQYF.

The V and J genes are TRBV5-1 and TRBJ1-5; D is perhaps TRBD1 (5 bases). The CDR3 runs 19 residues. CDR1 and CDR2 from the germline V gene are SGHRS and YFSETQ. Trimming took off 0 bases at V and 2 bases at J, with 21 bases between the two ends. The CDR3 nucleotides are TGCGCCAGCAGCTTGGGCCCCAGGGATTACACCGATGGCAATCAGCCCCAGCATTTT. Its protein product is CASSLGPRDYTDGNQPQHF.

The rearrangement uses TRBV4-2 and TRBJ1-2, with a possible D match to TRBD1 (6 bases). Germline loops: CDR1 LGHNA, CDR2 YNFKEQ. Trimming pared 2 bases from V and 3 bases from J, leaving 19 bases between. The CDR3 loop spans 17 amino acids. This chain's CDR3 is CASSQLKGGDLYYGYTF. For the CDR3, the DNA is TGTGCCAGCAGCCAACTCAAAGGGGGAGACCTATACTATGGCTACACCTTC.

This clone has only a few counts. The chain carries TRBV5-1 and TRBJ2-1, with D perhaps TRBD2 (5 bases). Germline loops: CDR1 SGHRS, CDR2 YFSETQ. The CDR3 totals 15 residues. Trimming stripped 6 bases from V and 2 bases from J, with 15 bases between. CDR3 region: CASKSSGPTYNEQFF. The CDR3 nucleotides read TGCGCCAGCAAATCGAGCGGACCCACCTACAATGAGCAGTTCTTC.